The 21 T cell receptor beta chains reported below all come from one sample, sequenced in a study of OX40 agonist ivuxolimab in advanced cancers. Method: immunoSEQ multiplex PCR; TCRdb's copy keeps in-frame clones and lacks some. Of some 150,000 clones listed, roughly nine tenths are singletons. The input for sequencing was CD4+ or CD8+ T cells sorted from blood, taken in a trial of the OX40 agonist ivuxolimab. These receptors were obtained from an adult with an advanced solid tumor such as melanoma, head and neck, liver or kidney cancer.

The gene calls are TRBV28 and TRBJ2-3, with 16 bases matching TRBD2. The CDR3 loop spans 17 amino acids. V was clipped by 6 bases and J by 8 bases; unmatched bases: 11. Germline-derived CDR1 and CDR2 are MDHEN and SYDVKM. The CDR3 coding sequence is TGTGCCAGCAGCCCCGGGGGGACTAGCGGGAGGGAAGGTACGCAGTATTTT. It encodes CASSPGGTSGREGTQYF.

The chain links TRBV27 to TRBJ1-4; D gene uncertain. The CDR3 extends over 15 amino acids. The germline gives CDR1 MNHEY, CDR2 SMNVEV (reference sequence). With 4 bases removed from V and 4 bases from J, the gap between germline ends came to 13 bases. In DNA form, the CDR3 reads TGTGCCAGCAGTTCGTCACAAACCGTTAATGAAAAACTGTTTTTT. This gives the protein CASSSSQTVNEKLFF.

This sequence joins TRBV6-5 and TRBJ1-1; no reliable D call. Germline CDR1 reads MNHEY; CDR2 reads SVGAGI. Trimming removed 6 bases from V and 0 bases from J, with 11 bases in between. The CDR3 runs to 14 residues. The CDR3 is CASRWTGMNTEAFF. The CDR3 bases are TGTGCCAGCAGATGGACCGGTATGAACACTGAAGCTTTCTTT.

CDR3 loop: CASSADGSSGNTIYF. The CDR3 bases are TGCGCCAGCAGCGCCGACGGTAGCTCTGGAAACACCATATATTTT. The chain joins TRBV5-1 to TRBJ1-3, with D uncertain. The CDR3 length is 15 residues. Germline CDR1 and CDR2: SGHRS and YFSETQ. Trimming removed 4 bases at V and 0 bases at J, with 11 bases between.

The genes are TRBV5-1 and TRBJ2-2, with a weak D call TRBD2 (5 bases). Looked up from germline, CDR1 is SGHRS and CDR2 is YFSETQ. Trimming pared 0 bases from V and 8 bases from J, leaving 11 bases between. This CDR3 contains 14 residues. CDR3 region: CASSLAEGPGELFF. The DNA of the CDR3 is TGCGCCAGCAGCTTGGCCGAGGGTCCGGGGGAGCTGTTTTTT.

The gene calls are TRBV27 and TRBJ1-1; D unclear. The CDR3 is 15 amino acids. CDR1 and CDR2 (germline): MNHEY, SMNVEV (reference sequence). Trimming stripped 0 bases from V and 1 base from J, with 9 bases between. The CDR3 region is CASSLSPGTNTEAFF. The DNA for the CDR3 is TGTGCCAGCAGTTTATCCCCGGGAACGAACACTGAAGCTTTCTTT.

This chain uses TRBV5-1 with TRBJ2-4, with D possibly matching TRBD1 (5 bases). This CDR3 has 15 residues. CDR1 SGHRS and CDR2 YFSETQ come from the germline V gene. V was shortened by 6 bases and J by 8 bases, with 21 bases between the two germline ends. The CDR3 DNA follows: TGCGCCAGCACCTGGGCAGGGCAGTTTCAAGACATTCAGTACTTC. This translates into CASTWAGQFQDIQYF.

This clone was recorded at least ten times. The chain uses TRBV28 and TRBJ1-5; D gene ambiguous. The V gene lost 3 bases and the J gene lost 6 bases, with 6 bases spanning the gap. The germline V gene encodes CDR1 MDHEN and CDR2 SYDVKM. This CDR3 comprises 12 residues. CDR3: CASSFSGQPQHF. DNA of the CDR3: TGTGCCAGCAGTTTTTCCGGTCAGCCCCAGCATTTT.

The genes are TRBV30 and TRBJ1-1, with a tentative D call TRBD1 (6 bases). V was clipped by 0 bases and J by 4 bases, with 9 bases between them. The CDR3 has 13 amino acids. Germline V CDR1 and CDR2: GTSNPN, SVGIG (reference sequence). The CDR3, as DNA: TGTGCCTGGAGTGTACAACAGGGCACTGAAGCTTTCTTT. Translating it yields CAWSVQQGTEAFF.

V is TRBV10-3 and J is TRBJ2-5; D remains unclear. V was shortened by 6 bases and J by 0 bases, with 11 bases between the two germline ends. CDR1 and CDR2 (germline): ENHRY, SYGVKD. This CDR3 has 14 residues. The CDR3 DNA reads as TGTGCCATCAGGGGTTGGGGTTACCAAGAGACCCAGTACTTC. It yields the protein CAIRGWGYQETQYF.

This chain joins TRBV6-5 and TRBJ1-1, with D possibly TRBD1 on 6 matching bases. V was pared by 4 bases and J by 7 bases, with 16 bases between. Germline assignment: CDR1 MNHEY and CDR2 SVGAGI. This CDR3 is 14 amino acids long. This CDR3 reads CASSFSPRDIEAFF. The CDR3 DNA sequence: TGTGCCAGCAGTTTTTCCCCCAGGGACATTGAAGCTTTCTTT.

The rearrangement joins TRBV21-1 to TRBJ1-1. TRBV21-1 is a known pseudogene. The CDR3 length is 14 residues. CDR3 nucleotides: TGTGCCAGCAGCCACGGGGATGTGGACACTGAAGCTTTCTTT. This codes for CASSHGDVDTEAFF.

The J gene is TRBJ1-5, the V gene TRBV28; D is uncertain. Trimming took off 1 base at V and 2 bases at J, with 12 bases between the two ends. CDR1 is MDHEN and CDR2 is SYDVKM in the germline V gene. CDR3 length: 16 residues. CDR3 sequence (DNA): TGTGCCAGCAGTTTATCATTTCAGGTTCGCAATCAGCCCCAGCATTTT. Translation: CASSLSFQVRNQPQHF.

The rearrangement joins TRBV30 to TRBJ1-2, with 8 bases matching TRBD1. V was clipped by 6 bases and J by 0 bases; unmatched bases: 12. The CDR3 totals 16 residues. Germline-derived CDR1 and CDR2 are GTSNPN and SVGIG (reference sequence). The DNA of the CDR3 is TGTGCCTGCCTCGGGACAGGCAAGTTCCCTAACTATGGCTACACCTTC. It translates to CACLGTGKFPNYGYTF.

This clone showed up just a few times. The chain employs TRBV7-9 and TRBJ1-4; no reliable D call. The CDR3 loop spans 14 amino acids. CDR1 is SEHNR and CDR2 is FQNEAQ in the germline V gene (reference sequence). V lost 3 bases and J lost 0, with 5 bases in between. CDR3 coding DNA: TGTGCCAGCAGCTTCACGGCAACTAATGAAAAACTGTTTTTT. Its translation is CASSFTATNEKLFF.

The J gene is TRBJ1-1, the V gene TRBV5-1; no clear D. In germline, CDR1 is SGHRS, CDR2 YFSETQ. Deletions cut 1 base from V and 1 base from J, with 11 bases between. This CDR3 contains 15 residues. CDR3 sequence (DNA): TGCGCCAGCAGCTTGATTGAACATGCGAACACTGAAGCTTTCTTT. Translating it yields CASSLIEHANTEAFF. The full variable domain, rest sourced from reference TRBV5-1 and TRBJ1-1, is KAGVTQTPRYLIKTRGQQVTLSCSPISGHRSVSWYQQTPGQGLQFLFEYFSETQRNKGNFPGRFSGRQFSNSRSEMNVSTLELGDSALYLCASSLIEHANTEAFFGQGTRLTVV.

The V and J genes are TRBV7-8 and TRBJ2-1, with D perhaps TRBD2 (7 bases). Trimming shortened V by 7 bases and J by 3 bases, and 19 bases separated the two germline ends. This CDR3 region has 16 residues. Germline V CDR1 and CDR2: SGHVS, FQNEAQ. This chain's CDR3 is CASTILGGANYNEQFF. CDR3 bases: TGTGCCAGCACCATCTTGGGGGGGGCTAACTACAATGAGCAGTTCTTC.

This chain uses TRBV5-1 with TRBJ1-1, with a weak D call TRBD1 (5 bases). Germline CDR1 SGHRS, CDR2 YFSETQ. The CDR3 contains 14 residues. The V gene lost 4 bases and the J gene lost 0 bases, with 10 bases spanning the gap. The CDR3 here is CASSQQVMNTEAFF. The CDR3, as DNA: TGCGCCAGCAGCCAACAGGTCATGAACACTGAAGCTTTCTTT.

The rearrangement uses TRBV9 and TRBJ2-2, with D possibly being TRBD1 or TRBD2 (5 bases each). Trimming removed 3 bases at V and 3 bases at J, with 12 bases between. Germline values: CDR1 SGDLS, CDR2 YYNGEE. This CDR3 region has 15 residues. DNA for the CDR3: TGTGCCAGCAGCGGAGGGGCCAGGGACACCGGGGAGCTGTTTTTT. This gives the protein CASSGGARDTGELFF.

The chain joins TRBV28 to TRBJ1-4; D is unresolved. Trimming cost V 5 bases and J 8 bases, with 9 bases left between them. Germline values: CDR1 MDHEN, CDR2 SYDVKM. This CDR3 contains 12 residues. CDR3: CASSPNREKLFF. CDR3 DNA: TGTGCCAGCAGTCCCAACCGGGAAAAACTGTTTTTT.

CDR3 sequence (DNA): TGTGCCATCAGTGAGTCGCCAGGGGATCAGCCCCAGCATTTT. Translating it yields CAISESPGDQPQHF. The rearrangement links TRBV10-3 to TRBJ1-5, with D tentatively TRBD1 (6 bases). V lost 0 bases and J 5 bases, leaving 8 bases between the germline ends. The CDR3 runs to 14 residues. From germline, CDR1 is ENHRY and CDR2 SYGVKD.